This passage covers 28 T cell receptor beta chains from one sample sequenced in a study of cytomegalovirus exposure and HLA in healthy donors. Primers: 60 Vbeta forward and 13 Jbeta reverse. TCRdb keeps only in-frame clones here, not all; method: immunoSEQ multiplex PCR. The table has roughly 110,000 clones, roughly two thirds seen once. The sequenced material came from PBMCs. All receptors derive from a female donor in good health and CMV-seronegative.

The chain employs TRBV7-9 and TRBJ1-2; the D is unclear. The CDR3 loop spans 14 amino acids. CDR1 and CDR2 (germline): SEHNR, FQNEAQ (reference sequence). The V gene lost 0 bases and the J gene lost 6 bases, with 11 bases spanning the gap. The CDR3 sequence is CASSLARGFDGYTF. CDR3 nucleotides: TGTGCCAGCAGCTTAGCGCGCGGGTTCGATGGCTACACCTTC.

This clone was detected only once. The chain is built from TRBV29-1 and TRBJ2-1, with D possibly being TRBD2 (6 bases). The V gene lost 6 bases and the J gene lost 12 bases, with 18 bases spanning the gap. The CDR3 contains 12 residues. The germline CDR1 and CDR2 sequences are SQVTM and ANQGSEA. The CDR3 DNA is TGCAGCGTCCCTCGGCGGGATGCGGGGCAGTTCTTC. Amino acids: CSVPRRDAGQFF.

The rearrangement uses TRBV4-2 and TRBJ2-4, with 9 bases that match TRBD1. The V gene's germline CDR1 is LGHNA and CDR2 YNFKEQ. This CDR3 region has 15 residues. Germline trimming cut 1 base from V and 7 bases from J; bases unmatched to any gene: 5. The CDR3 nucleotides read TGTGCCAGCAGCCAAGTGAAGGGACAGGGCAACATTCAGTACTTC. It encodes CASSQVKGQGNIQYF.

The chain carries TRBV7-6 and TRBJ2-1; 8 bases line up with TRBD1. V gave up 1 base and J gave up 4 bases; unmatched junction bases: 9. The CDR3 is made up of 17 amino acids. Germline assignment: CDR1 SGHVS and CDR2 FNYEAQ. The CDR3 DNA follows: TGTGCCAGCAGCTTAGGGGCCGGGACAGGATCGTACAATGAGCAGTTCTTC. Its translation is CASSLGAGTGSYNEQFF.

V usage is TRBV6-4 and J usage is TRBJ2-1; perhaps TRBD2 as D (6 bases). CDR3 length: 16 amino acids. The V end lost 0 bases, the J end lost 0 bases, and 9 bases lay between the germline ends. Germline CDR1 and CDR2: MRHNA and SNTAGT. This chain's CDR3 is CASSDSRTTSYNEQFF. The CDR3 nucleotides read TGTGCCAGCAGTGACTCCAGGACTACCTCCTACAATGAGCAGTTCTTC.

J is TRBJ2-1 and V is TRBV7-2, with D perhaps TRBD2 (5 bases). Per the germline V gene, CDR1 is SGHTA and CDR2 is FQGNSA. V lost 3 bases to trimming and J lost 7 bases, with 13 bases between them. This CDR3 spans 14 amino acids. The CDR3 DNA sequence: TGTGCCAGCAGCTTTTCGGGGTATGAAAATGAGCAGTTCTTC. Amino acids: CASSFSGYENEQFF.

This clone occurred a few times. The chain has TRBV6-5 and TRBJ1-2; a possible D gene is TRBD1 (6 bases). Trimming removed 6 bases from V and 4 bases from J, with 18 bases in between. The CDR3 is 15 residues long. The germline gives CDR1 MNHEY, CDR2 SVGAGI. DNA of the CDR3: TGTGCCAGCAGCGTTAACAGGGAAGTGGGCTATGGCTACACCTTC. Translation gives CASSVNREVGYGYTF.

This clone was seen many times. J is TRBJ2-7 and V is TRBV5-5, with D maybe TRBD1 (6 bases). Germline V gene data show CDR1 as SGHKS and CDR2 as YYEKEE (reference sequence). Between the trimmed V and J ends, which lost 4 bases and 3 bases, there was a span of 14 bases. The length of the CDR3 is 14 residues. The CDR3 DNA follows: TGTGCCAGCAGCCCGGGACATAACCTCTACGAGCAGTACTTC. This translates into CASSPGHNLYEQYF.

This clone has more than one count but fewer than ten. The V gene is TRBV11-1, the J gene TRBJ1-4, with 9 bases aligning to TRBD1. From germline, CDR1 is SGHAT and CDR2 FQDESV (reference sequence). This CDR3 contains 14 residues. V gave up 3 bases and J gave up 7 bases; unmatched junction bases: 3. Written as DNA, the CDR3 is TGTGCCAGCAGCTTCGACAGGGGGACTGAAAAACTGTTTTTT. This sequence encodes CASSFDRGTEKLFF.

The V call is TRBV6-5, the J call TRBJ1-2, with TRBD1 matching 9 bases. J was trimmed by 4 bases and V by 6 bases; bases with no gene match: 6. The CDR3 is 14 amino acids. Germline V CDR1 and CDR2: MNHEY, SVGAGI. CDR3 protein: CASSPGQGRYGYTF. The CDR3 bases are TGTGCCAGCAGCCCGGGACAGGGACGCTATGGCTACACCTTC.

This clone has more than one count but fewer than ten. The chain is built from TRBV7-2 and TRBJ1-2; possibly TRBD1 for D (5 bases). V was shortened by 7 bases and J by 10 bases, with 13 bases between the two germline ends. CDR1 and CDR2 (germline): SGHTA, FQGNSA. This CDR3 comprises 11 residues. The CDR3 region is CASTSQAYYTF. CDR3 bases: TGTGCCAGCACCTCACAGGCTTACTACACCTTC.

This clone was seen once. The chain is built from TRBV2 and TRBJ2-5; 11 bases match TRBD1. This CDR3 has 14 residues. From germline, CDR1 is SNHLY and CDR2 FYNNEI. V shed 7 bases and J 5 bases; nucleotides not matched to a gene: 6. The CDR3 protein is CASTLDRGRETQYF. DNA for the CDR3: TGTGCCAGCACTTTGGACAGGGGGCGGGAGACCCAGTACTTC.

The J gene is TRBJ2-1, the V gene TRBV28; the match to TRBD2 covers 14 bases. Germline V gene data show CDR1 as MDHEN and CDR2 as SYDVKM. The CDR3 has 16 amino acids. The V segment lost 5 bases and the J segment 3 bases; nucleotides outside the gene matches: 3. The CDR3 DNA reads TGTGCCAGCAGTCCGGGACTAGCGGGAGTCTACAATGAGCAGTTCTTC. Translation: CASSPGLAGVYNEQFF.

The CDR3 protein is CASSPGVLPEQYF. DNA of the CDR3: TGTGCCAGCAGCCCAGGGGTTCTTCCCGAGCAGTACTTC. The V call is TRBV28, the J call TRBJ2-7; possibly TRBD1 for D (6 bases). V was clipped by 6 bases and J by 6 bases, with 15 bases between them. CDR3 length: 13 amino acids. CDR1 and CDR2 from the germline V gene are MDHEN and SYDVKM.

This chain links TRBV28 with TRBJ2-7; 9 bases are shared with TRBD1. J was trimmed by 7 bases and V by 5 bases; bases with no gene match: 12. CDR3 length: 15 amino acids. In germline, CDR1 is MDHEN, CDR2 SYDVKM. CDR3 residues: CASSVPGYRGLEQYF. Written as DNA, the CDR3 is TGTGCCAGCAGTGTACCGGGATACAGGGGGCTTGAGCAGTACTTC.

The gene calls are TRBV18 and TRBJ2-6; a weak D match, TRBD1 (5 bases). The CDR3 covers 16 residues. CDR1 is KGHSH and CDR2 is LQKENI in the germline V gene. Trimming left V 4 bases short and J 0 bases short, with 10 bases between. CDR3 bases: TGTGCCAGCTCACAGCAGGGTCTCTCTGGGGCCAACGTCCTGACTTTC. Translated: CASSQQGLSGANVLTF.

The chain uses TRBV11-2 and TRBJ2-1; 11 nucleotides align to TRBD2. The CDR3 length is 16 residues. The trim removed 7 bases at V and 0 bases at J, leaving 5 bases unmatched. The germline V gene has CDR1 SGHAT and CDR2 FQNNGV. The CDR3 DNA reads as TGTGCCAGCACTCTGACTAGCGGGACCTCCTACAATGAGCAGTTCTTC. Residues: CASTLTSGTSYNEQFF. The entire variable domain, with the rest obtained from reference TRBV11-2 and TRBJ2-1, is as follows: EAGVAQSPRYKIIEKRQSVAFWCNPISGHATLYWYQQILGQGPKLLIQFQNNGVVDDSQLPKDRFSAERLKGVDSTLKIQPAKLEDSAVYLCASTLTSGTSYNEQFFGPGTRLTVL.

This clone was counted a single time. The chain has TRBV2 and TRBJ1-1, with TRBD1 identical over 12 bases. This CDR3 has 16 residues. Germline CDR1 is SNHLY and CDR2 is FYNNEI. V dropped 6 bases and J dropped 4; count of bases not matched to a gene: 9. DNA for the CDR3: TGTGCCAGCAGAAACCCGGGACAGGGGGCGGGCACTGAAGCTTTCTTT. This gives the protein CASRNPGQGAGTEAFF.

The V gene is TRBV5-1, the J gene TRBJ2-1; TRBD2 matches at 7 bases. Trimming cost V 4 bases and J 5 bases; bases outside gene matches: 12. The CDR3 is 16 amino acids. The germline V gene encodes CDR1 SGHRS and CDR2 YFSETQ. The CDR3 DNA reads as TGCGCCAGCAGCCCCAAGCGGGGTGGGGAAAACAATGAGCAGTTCTTC. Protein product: CASSPKRGGENNEQFF.

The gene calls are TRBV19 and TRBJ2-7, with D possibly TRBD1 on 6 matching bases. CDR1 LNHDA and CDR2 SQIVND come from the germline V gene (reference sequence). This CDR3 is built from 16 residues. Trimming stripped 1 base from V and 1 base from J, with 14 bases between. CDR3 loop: CASSIGPGARSYEQYF. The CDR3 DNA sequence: TGTGCCAGTAGTATAGGGCCAGGGGCGAGGTCCTACGAGCAGTACTTC.

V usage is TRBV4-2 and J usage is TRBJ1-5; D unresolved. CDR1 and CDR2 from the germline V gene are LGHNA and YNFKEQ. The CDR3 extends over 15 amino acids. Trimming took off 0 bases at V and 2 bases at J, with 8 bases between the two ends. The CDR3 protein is CASSQEEAGNQPQHF. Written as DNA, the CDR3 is TGTGCCAGCAGCCAAGAAGAGGCAGGCAATCAGCCCCAGCATTTT.

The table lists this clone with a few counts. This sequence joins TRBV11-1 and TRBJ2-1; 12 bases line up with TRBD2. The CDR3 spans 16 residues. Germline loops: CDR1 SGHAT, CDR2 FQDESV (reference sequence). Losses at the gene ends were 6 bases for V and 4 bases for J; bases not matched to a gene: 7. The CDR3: CASSFTGTSGYNEQFF. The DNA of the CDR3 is TGTGCCAGCAGTTTCACCGGGACTAGCGGGTACAATGAGCAGTTCTTC.

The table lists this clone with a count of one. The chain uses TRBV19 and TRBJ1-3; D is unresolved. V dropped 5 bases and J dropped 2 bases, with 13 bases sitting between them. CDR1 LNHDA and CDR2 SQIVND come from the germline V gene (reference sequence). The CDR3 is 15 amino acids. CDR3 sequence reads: CASSYRGETGNTIYF. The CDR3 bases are TGTGCCAGTAGTTACCGGGGAGAAACTGGAAACACCATATATTTT.

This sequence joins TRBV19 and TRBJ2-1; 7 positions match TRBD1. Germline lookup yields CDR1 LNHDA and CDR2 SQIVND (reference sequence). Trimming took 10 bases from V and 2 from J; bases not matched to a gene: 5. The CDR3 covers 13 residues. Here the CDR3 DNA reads TGTGCCACCCAAGACAGGGCCTACAATGAGCAGTTCTTC. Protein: CATQDRAYNEQFF.

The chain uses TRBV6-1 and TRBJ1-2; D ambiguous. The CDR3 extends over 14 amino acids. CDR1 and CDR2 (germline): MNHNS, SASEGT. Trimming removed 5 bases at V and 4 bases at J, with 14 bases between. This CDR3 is CASSPTRGVYGYTF. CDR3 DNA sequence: TGTGCCAGCAGTCCTACCCGAGGAGTCTATGGCTACACCTTC.

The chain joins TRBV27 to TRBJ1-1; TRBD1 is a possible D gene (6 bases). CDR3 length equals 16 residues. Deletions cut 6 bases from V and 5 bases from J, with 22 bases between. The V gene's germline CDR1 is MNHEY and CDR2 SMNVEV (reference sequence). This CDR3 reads CASRLTGLGWETEAFF. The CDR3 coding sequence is TGTGCCAGCAGGCTAACAGGGTTAGGGTGGGAAACTGAAGCTTTCTTT.

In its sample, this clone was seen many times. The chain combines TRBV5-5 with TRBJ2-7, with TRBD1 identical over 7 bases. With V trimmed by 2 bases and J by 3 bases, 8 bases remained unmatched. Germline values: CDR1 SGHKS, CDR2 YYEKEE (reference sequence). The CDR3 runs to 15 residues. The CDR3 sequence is CASSFSNRGYYEQYF. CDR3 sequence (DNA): TGTGCCAGCAGCTTCAGCAACAGGGGATACTACGAGCAGTACTTC.

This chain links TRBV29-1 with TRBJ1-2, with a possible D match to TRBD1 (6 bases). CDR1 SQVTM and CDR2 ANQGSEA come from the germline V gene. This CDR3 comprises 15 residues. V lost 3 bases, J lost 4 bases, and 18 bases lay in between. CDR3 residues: CSVDPQGRGSYGYTF. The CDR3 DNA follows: TGCAGCGTTGACCCTCAGGGCAGGGGAAGCTATGGCTACACCTTC.